The 14 T cell receptor beta chains presented below share a single source sample, sequenced in a study of Ad26.COV2.S vaccination and SARS-CoV-2 variants. As to treatment: some 19 received Ad26.COV2.S at low or high dose, single or two shots; about 5 received placebo; per-sample allocation not given. Sampling was done on day 63 after the first vaccine or placebo injection. Profiled with immunoSEQ multiplex PCR; TCRdb holds only in-frame clones, not every one. In the table there are 200,000 to 300,000 clones, 88% of which are singletons. Sample: peripheral blood, taken in a trial of Ad26.COV2.S vaccine versus placebo. The receptor source for this set is a person aged 18-60 years who received the Ad26.COV2.S COVID-19 vaccine or a placebo.

The chain has TRBV10-3 and TRBJ1-4, with 10 bases aligning to TRBD1. Germline CDR1 ENHRY, CDR2 SYGVKD. The CDR3 sequence is 15 residues long. After removal of 0 bases from V and 7 bases from J, the junction contained 2 bases not matched to a gene. This CDR3 is CAISESRDRGEKLFF. CDR3 nucleotide sequence: TGTGCCATCAGTGAGTCGAGGGACAGGGGTGAAAAACTGTTTTTT.

Concerning this clone itself: Germline and junction disagree at one end, which may indicate a read error. The chain recombines TRBV6-1 with TRBJ2-4, with TRBD2 matching over 10 bases. The CDR3 runs 15 residues. Germline V lookup: CDR1 MNHNS, CDR2 SASEGT. This chain's CDR3 is CASGDSGRAKNIQYF. CDR3 nucleotide sequence: TGTGCCAGCGGTGATAGCGGGAGGGCCAAAAACATTCAGTACTTC.

This sequence joins TRBV2 and TRBJ1-5, with D possibly matching TRBD1 (6 bases). Trimming pared 5 bases from V and 2 bases from J, leaving 10 bases between. Germline V lookup: CDR1 SNHLY, CDR2 FYNNEI. The CDR3 is made up of 14 amino acids. As DNA, the CDR3 is TGTGCCAGCAGTAGGGACAAAGGCAATCAGCCCCAGCATTTT. This gives the protein CASSRDKGNQPQHF.

The chain uses TRBV30 and TRBJ2-7; 7 bases agree with TRBD1. The V and J ends lost 5 bases and 1 base, in that order; junction bases with no gene match: 11. This CDR3 contains 15 residues. The germline CDR1 and CDR2 sequences are GTSNPN and SVGIG (reference sequence). Here the CDR3 reads CAWCQGGAASYEQYF. The CDR3 DNA reads as TGTGCCTGGTGCCAAGGGGGCGCGGCGTCCTACGAGCAGTACTTC.

This chain uses TRBV19 with TRBJ2-3; 9 bases are a match to TRBD2. CDR1 and CDR2 (germline): LNHDA, SQIVND (reference sequence). The CDR3 runs to 15 residues. The V gene end was trimmed by 9 bases and the J gene end by 2 bases; junction bases not matched to a gene: 9. In nucleotides, the CDR3 is TGTGCCAGCAAAAGTAGCGGGGGTTCCACAGATACGCAGTATTTT. Translated, it gives CASKSSGGSTDTQYF.

This clone was seen once. The CDR3, as DNA: TGTGCCAGCAGCTTACGGCCAGCGAACACCGGGGAGCTGTTTTTT. Amino acid sequence: CASSLRPANTGELFF. This sequence joins TRBV13 and TRBJ2-2; the D is unclear. The CDR3 covers 15 residues. Looked up from germline, CDR1 is PRHDT and CDR2 is FYEKMQ (reference sequence). Trimming removed 2 bases from V and 0 bases from J, with 7 bases in between.

The J gene is TRBJ2-7, the V gene TRBV29-1; D unclear. Germline V gene data show CDR1 as SQVTM and CDR2 as ANQGSEA. Between the trimmed V and J ends, which lost 1 base and 4 bases, there was a span of 11 bases. The CDR3 totals 13 residues. In DNA form, the CDR3 reads TGCAGCGTTGAAGCGCTGGGAAATTACGAGCAGTACTTC. It codes for CSVEALGNYEQYF.

The chain is built from TRBV28 and TRBJ1-3, with D perhaps TRBD1 (5 bases). CDR1 is MDHEN and CDR2 is SYDVKM in the germline V gene. The length of the CDR3 is 16 residues. Trimming stripped 3 bases from V and 8 bases from J, with 20 bases between. The CDR3 is CASSLETGSLGDTIYF. The CDR3 DNA is TGTGCCAGCAGTTTGGAAACCGGGAGTTTAGGGGACACCATATATTTT. Full variable domain (remainder filled in from reference TRBV28 and TRBJ1-3): DVKVTQSSRYLVKRTGEKVFLECVQDMDHENMFWYRQDPGLGLRLIYFSYDVKMKEKGDIPEGYSVSREKKERFSLILESASTNQTSMYLCASSLETGSLGDTIYFGEGSWLTVV.

The J gene is TRBJ2-7, the V gene TRBV4-1, with 12 bases aligning to TRBD2. This CDR3 contains 15 residues. J was trimmed by 2 bases and V by 3 bases; bases with no gene match: 2. CDR1 is MGHRA, CDR2 YSYEKL, per germline. CDR3 protein: CASSHRLAGAYEQYF. The CDR3 DNA is TGCGCCAGCAGCCACAGACTAGCGGGAGCCTACGAGCAGTACTTC.

The chain has TRBV5-1 and TRBJ2-1; D remains ambiguous. CDR3 size: 16 residues. Trimming pared 1 base from V and 3 bases from J, leaving 14 bases between. CDR1 and CDR2 from the germline V gene are SGHRS and YFSETQ. CDR3 DNA sequence: TGCGCCAGCAGCTTGCCCAAGCAGACATACTACAATGAGCAGTTCTTC. As protein: CASSLPKQTYYNEQFF.

The rearrangement joins TRBV6-5 to TRBJ1-2; the D is unclear. CDR1 and CDR2 (germline): MNHEY, SVGAGI. Between the trimmed V and J ends, which lost 5 bases and 6 bases, there was a span of 10 bases. The CDR3 has 12 residues. The CDR3 region is CASSSRPHGYTF. In DNA, the CDR3 is TGTGCCAGCAGTAGCCGCCCCCATGGCTACACCTTC.

The chain combines TRBV7-3 with TRBJ2-3; 10 positions match TRBD1. Germline trimming cut 0 bases from V and 3 bases from J; bases unmatched to any gene: 3. The CDR3 is made up of 16 amino acids. From germline, CDR1 is SGHTA and CDR2 FQGTGA. The CDR3 DNA follows: TGTGCCAGCAGCTTAACGGGACAGGGGAGTACAGATACGCAGTATTTT. It encodes CASSLTGQGSTDTQYF.

The CDR3 loop reads CASSFRLSSYEQYF. CDR3 nucleotides: TGTGCCAGCAGCTTCAGGTTATCCTCCTACGAGCAGTACTTC. The chain recombines TRBV28 with TRBJ2-7; D not certain. Germline CDR1 MDHEN, CDR2 SYDVKM. The CDR3 consists of 14 residues. The V and J ends lost 6 bases and 0 bases respectively, with 12 bases between them.

In the case of this clone: Within the sample, other DNA sequences also encode this same CDR3. CDR3 coding DNA: TGTGCCAGCAGCCCACCTAATCAGCCCCAGCATTTT. This sequence encodes CASSPPNQPQHF. The rearrangement joins TRBV28 to TRBJ1-5; D remains unclear. Germline CDR1 and CDR2: MDHEN and SYDVKM. Deletions cut 6 bases from V and 4 bases from J, with 7 bases between. This CDR3 has 12 amino acids. Looking up the rest from reference TRBV28 and TRBJ1-5 gives the full variable domain: DVKVTQSSRYLVKRTGEKVFLECVQDMDHENMFWYRQDPGLGLRLIYFSYDVKMKEKGDIPEGYSVSREKKERFSLILESASTNQTSMYLCASSPPNQPQHFGDGTRLSIL.